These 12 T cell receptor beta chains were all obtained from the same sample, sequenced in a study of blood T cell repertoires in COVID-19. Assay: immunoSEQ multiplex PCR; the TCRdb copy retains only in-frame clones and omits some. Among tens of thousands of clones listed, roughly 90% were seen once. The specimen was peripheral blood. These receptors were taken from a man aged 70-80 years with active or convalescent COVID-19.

CDR3 sequence reads: CASSQVVQARAKNIQYF. The CDR3 region has the DNA TGTGCCAGCAGCCAAGTAGTCCAAGCTAGAGCCAAAAACATTCAGTACTTC. The chain couples TRBV4-2 to TRBJ2-4; D is ambiguous. Germline-derived CDR1 and CDR2 are LGHNA and YNFKEQ. V was cut by 1 base and J by 0 bases, with 13 bases left in between. The CDR3 sequence is 17 residues long.

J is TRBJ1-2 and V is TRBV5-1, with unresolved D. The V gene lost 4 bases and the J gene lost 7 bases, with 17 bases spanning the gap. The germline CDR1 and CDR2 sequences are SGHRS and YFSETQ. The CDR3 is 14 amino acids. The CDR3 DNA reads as TGCGCCAGCAGCCCGGGAGACTTCGGCGTTGGCTACACCTTC. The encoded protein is CASSPGDFGVGYTF.

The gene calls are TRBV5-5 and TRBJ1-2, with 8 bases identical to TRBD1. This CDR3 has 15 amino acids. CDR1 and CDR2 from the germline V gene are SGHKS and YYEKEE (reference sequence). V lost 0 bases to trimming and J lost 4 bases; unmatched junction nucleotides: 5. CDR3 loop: CASSLDQGARYGYTF. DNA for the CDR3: TGTGCCAGCAGCTTGGACCAGGGGGCGCGCTATGGCTACACCTTC.

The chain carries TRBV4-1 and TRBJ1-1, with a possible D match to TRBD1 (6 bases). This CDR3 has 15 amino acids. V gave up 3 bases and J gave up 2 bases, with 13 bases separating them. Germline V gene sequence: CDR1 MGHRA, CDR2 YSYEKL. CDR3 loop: CASSHSGTLNTEAFF. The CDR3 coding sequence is TGCGCCAGCAGCCACTCCGGGACACTTAACACTGAAGCTTTCTTT.

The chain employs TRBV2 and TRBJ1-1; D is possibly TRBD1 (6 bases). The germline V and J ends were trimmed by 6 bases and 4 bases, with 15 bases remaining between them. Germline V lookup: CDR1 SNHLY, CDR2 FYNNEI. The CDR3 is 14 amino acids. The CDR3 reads CASSLDRPVTEAFF. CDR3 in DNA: TGTGCCAGCAGCCTAGACAGGCCGGTCACTGAAGCTTTCTTT. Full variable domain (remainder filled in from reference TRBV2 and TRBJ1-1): EPEVTQTPSHQVTQMGQEVILRCVPISNHLYFYWYRQILGQKVEFLVSFYNNEISEKSEIFDDQFSVERPDGSNFTLKIRSTKLEDSAMYFCASSLDRPVTEAFFGQGTRLTVV.

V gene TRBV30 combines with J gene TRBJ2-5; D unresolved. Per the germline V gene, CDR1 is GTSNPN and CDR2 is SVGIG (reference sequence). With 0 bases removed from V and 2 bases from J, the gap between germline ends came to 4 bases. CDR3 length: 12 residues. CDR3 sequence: CAWSVLQETQYF. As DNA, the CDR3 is TGTGCCTGGAGTGTACTTCAAGAGACCCAGTACTTC.

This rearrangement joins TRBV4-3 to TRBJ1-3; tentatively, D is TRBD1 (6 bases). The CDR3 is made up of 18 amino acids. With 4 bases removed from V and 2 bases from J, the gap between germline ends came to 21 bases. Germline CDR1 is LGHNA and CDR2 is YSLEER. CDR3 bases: TGCGCCAGCAGCCCAACGCTGGGTCAGGGGTTCACTGGAAACACCATATATTTT. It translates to CASSPTLGQGFTGNTIYF.

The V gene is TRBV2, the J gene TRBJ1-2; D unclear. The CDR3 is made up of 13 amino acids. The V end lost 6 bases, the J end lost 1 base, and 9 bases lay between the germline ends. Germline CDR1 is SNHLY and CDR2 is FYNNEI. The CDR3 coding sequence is TGTGCCAGCAGGACCGACATTAACTATGGCTACACCTTC. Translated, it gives CASRTDINYGYTF.

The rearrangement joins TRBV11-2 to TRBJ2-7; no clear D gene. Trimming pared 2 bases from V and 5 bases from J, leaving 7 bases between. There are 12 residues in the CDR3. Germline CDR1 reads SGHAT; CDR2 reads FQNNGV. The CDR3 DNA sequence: TGTGCCAGCAGCTTACTAGTCGACGAGCAGTACTTC. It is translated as CASSLLVDEQYF.

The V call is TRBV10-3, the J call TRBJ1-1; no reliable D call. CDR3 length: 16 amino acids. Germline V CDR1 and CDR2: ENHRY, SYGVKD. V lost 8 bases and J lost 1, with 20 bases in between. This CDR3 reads CAISRTGREKNTEAFF. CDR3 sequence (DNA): TGTGCCATCTCCCGGACTGGGAGGGAAAAGAACACTGAAGCTTTCTTT.

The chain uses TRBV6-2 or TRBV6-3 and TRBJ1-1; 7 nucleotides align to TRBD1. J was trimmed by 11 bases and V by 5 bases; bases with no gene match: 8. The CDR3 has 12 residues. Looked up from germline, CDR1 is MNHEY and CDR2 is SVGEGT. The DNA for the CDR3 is TGTGCCAGCAGTAACGCGGGACAGACGGCTTTCTTT. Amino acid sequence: CASSNAGQTAFF.

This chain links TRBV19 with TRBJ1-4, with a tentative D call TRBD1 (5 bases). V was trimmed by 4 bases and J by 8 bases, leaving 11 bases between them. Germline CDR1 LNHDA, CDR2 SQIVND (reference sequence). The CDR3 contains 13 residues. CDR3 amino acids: CASSTGTREKLFF. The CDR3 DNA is TGTGCCAGTAGTACAGGGACTAGAGAAAAACTGTTTTTT.